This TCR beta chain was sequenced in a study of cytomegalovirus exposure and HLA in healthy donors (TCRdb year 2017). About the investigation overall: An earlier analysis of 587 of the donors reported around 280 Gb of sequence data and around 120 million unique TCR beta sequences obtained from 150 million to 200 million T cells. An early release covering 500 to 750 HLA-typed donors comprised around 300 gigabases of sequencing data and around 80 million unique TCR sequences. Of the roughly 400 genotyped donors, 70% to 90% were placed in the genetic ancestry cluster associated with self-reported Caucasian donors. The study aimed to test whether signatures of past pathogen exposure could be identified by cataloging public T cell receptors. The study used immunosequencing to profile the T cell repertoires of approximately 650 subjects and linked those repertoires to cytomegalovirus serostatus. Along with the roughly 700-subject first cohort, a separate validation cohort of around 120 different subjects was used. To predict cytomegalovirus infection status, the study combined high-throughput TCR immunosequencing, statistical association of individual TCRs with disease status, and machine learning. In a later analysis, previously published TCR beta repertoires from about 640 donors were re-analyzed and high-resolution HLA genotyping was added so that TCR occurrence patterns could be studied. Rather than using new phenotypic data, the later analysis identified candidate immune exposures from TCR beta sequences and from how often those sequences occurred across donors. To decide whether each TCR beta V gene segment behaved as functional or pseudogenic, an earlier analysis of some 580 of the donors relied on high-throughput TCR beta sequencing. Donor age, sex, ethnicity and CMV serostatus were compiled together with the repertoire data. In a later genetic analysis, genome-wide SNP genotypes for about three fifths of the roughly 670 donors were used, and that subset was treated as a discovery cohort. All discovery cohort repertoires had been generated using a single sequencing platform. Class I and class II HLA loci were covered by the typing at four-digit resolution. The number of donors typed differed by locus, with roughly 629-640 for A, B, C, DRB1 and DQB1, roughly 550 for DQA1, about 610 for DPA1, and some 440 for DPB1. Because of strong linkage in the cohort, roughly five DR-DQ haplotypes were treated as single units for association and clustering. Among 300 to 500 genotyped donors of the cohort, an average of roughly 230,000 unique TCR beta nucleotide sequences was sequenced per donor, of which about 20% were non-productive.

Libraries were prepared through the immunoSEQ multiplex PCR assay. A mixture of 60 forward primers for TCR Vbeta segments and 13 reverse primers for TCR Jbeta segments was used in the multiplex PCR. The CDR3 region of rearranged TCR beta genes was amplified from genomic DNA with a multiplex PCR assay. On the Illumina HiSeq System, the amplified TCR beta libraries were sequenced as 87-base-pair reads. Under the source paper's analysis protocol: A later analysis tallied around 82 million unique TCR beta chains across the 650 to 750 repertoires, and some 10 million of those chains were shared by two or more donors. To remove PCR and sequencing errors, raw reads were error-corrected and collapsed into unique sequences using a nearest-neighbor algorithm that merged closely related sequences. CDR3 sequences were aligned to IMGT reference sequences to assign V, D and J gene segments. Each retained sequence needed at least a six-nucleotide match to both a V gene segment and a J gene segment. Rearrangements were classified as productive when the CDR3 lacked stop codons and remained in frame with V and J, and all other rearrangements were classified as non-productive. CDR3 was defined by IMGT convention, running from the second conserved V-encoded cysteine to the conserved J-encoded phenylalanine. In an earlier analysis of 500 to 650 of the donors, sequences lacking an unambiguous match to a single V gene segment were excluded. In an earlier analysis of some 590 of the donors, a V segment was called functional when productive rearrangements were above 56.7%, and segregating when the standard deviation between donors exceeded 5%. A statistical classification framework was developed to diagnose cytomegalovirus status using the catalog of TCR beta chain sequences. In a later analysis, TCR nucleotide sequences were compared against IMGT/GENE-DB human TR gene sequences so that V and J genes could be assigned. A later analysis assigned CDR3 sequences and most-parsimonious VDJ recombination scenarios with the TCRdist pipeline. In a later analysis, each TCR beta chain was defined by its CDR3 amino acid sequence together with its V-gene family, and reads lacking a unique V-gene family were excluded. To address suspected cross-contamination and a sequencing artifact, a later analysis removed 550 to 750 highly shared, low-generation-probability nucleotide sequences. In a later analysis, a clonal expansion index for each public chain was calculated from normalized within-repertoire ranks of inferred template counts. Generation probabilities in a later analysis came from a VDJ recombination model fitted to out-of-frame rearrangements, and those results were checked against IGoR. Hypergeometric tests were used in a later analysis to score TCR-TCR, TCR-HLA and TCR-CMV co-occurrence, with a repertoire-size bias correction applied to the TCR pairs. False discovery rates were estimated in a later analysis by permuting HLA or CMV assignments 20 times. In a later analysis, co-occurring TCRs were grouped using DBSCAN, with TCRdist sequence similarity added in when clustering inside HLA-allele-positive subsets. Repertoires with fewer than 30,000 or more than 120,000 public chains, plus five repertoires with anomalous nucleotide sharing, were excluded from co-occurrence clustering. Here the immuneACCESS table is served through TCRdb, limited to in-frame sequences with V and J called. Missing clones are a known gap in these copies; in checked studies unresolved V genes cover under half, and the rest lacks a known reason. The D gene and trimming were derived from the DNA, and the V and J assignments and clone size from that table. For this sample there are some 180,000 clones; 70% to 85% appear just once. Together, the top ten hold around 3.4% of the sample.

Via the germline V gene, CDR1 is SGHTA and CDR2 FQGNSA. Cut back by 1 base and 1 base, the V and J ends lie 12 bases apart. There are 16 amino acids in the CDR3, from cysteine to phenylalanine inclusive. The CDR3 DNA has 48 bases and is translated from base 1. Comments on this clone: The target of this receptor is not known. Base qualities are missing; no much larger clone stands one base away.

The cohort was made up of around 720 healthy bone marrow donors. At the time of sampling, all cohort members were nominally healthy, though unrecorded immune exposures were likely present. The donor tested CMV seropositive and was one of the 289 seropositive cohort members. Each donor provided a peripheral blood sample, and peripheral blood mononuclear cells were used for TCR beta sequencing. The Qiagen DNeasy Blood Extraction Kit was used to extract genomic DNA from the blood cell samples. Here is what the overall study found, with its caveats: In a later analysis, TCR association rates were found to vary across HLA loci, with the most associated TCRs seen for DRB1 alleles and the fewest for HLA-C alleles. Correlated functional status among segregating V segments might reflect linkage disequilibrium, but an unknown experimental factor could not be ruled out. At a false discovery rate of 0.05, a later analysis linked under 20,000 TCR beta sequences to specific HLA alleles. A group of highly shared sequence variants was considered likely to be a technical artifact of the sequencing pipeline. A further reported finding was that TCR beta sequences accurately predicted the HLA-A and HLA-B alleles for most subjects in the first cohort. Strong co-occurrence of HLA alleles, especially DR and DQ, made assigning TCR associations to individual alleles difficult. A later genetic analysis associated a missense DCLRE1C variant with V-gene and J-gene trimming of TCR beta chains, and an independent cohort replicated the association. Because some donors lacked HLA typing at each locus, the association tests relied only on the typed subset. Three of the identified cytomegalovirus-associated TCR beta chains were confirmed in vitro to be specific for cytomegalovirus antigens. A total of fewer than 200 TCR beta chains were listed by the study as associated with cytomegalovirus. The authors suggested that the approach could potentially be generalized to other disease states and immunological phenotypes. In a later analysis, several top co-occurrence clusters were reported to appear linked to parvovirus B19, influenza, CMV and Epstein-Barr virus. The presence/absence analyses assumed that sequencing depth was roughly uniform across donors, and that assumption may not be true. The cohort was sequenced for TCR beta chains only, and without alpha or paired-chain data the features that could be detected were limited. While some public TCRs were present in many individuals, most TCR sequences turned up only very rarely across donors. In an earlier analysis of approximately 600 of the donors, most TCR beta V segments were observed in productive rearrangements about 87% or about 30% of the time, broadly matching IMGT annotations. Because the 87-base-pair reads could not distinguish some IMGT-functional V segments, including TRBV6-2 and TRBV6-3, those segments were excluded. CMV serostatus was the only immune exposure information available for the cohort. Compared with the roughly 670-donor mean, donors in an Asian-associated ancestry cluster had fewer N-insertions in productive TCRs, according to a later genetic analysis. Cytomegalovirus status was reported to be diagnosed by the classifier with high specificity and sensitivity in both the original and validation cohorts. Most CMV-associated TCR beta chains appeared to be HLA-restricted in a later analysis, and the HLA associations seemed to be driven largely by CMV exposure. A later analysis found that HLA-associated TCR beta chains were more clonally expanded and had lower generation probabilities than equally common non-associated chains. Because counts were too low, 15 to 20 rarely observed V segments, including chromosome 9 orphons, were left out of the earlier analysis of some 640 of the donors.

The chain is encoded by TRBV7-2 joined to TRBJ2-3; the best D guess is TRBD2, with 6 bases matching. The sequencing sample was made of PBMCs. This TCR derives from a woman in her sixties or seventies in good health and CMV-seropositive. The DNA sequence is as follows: TGTGCCAGCAGCTTAGGGAGGGACCGGCGCACAGATACGCAGTATTTT. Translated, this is CASSLGRDRRTDTQYF.